This TCR beta chain derives from a study of neurological immune-mediated disorders. This clonotype was seen more than once but under ten times. CDR1 is SGHDT and CDR2 is YYEEEE in the germline V gene. CDR3 length: 15 residues. Trimming removed 4 bases at V and 1 base at J, with 14 bases between. Each CDR3 protein gets one entry after TCRdb re-called the 5' RACE reads with MiXCR. The repertoire holds about 39,000 distinct CDR3 sequences, with about 7% as singletons. The receptor's source is a man aged 45-65 years in good health. Material for sequencing was CD4+ T cells from blood. The chain couples TRBV5-6 to TRBJ1-1, with TRBD1 as a possible D gene (5 bases). DNA of the CDR3: TGTGCCAGCAGCGCCCGGCCAGGGAAGAACACTGAAGCTTTCTTT. Translation: CASSARPGKNTEAFF.